The 23 T cell receptor beta chains below were found in one sample sequenced in a study of metastatic and nonmetastatic thyroid tumors. Patients were all untreated before their thyroid surgery. TCRdb recomputed clones from the PCR reads via MiXCR. The sample has about 35,000 clones, 17% seen once. Sequencing was carried out using blood. The receptors originated from a male donor with papillary thyroid cancer or a benign thyroid nodule (not recorded which). Some clones in this sample may be carry-over from other donors' samples.

For this clone: It may be a read error: a sequence one base away is much more abundant. This chain uses TRBV4-2 with TRBJ2-6; possible D gene TRBD1, 6 bases. Germline loops: CDR1 LGHNA, CDR2 YNFKEQ. This CDR3 has 20 residues. Here the CDR3 DNA reads TGTGCCAGCAGCCGTCCCCCCAAAGGACAGATAAACTCTTGGGCCAACGTCCTGACTTTC. Translation: CASSRPPKGQINSWANVLTF.

This clone showed up many times. The rearrangement uses TRBV7-2 and TRBJ1-4; TRBD1 agrees at 7 bases. Germline V gives CDR1 SGHTA, CDR2 FQGNSA. Trimming took 2 bases from V and 3 from J; bases not matched to a gene: 6. The CDR3 is made up of 16 amino acids. CDR3 amino acids: CASSLPTGFANEKLFF. The CDR3 region has the DNA TGTGCCAGCAGCTTACCGACAGGGTTCGCTAATGAAAAACTGTTTTTT.

This clone came up many times. Other DNA sequences in this sample translate to the same CDR3. The chain is built from TRBV12-5 and TRBJ2-1, with unresolved D. The CDR3 loop spans 14 amino acids. The V end lost 6 bases, the J end lost 9 bases, and 18 bases lay between the germline ends. Germline CDR1 reads LGHNT; CDR2 reads FRNRAP. The CDR3: CASGPLAPWGEQFF. DNA of the CDR3: TGTGCTAGTGGCCCGCTGGCTCCTTGGGGTGAGCAGTTCTTC.

This clone has ten or more counts. CDR3 DNA: TGTGCCTGGGACAACCAGGGGTTGGGGGAAAAACTGTTTTTT. Translation: CAWDNQGLGEKLFF. The chain links TRBV30 to TRBJ1-4, with TRBD1 as a possible D gene (6 bases). The V end lost 5 bases, the J end lost 8 bases, and 18 bases lay between the germline ends. From germline, CDR1 is GTSNPN and CDR2 SVGIG (reference sequence). The CDR3 totals 14 residues.

This clone was seen ten or more times. A much larger clone differs by one base, so this may be a read error. J is TRBJ1-1 and V is TRBV20-1; 8 nucleotides agree with TRBD1. V shed 5 bases, J shed 4 bases, and the junction held 6 bases outside the gene matches. The germline V gene encodes CDR1 DFQATT and CDR2 SNEGSKA (reference sequence). This CDR3 is 13 amino acids long. The CDR3 coding sequence is TGCAGTGCTTCCGACAGGGGCAGCACTGAAGCTTTCTTT. This codes for CSASDRGSTEAFF.

This clone appeared many times. The rearrangement joins TRBV24-1 to TRBJ2-1; TRBD2 matches at 11 bases. CDR1 and CDR2 (germline): KGHDR, SFDVKD. Losses at the gene ends were 3 bases for V and 4 bases for J; bases not matched to a gene: 1. The CDR3 is 15 amino acids. CDR3 bases: TGTGCCACCAGTGATGGGACTAGCGGTTACAATGAGCAGTTCTTC. It encodes CATSDGTSGYNEQFF.

This clone was observed at least ten times. The rearrangement uses TRBV4-1 and TRBJ2-5; 12 bases match TRBD2. Germline V gives CDR1 MGHRA, CDR2 YSYEKL. The CDR3 is made up of 15 amino acids. The V and J ends lost 4 bases and 4 bases, in that order; junction bases with no gene match: 4. This CDR3 is CASSLLAGGRETQYF. CDR3 sequence (DNA): TGCGCCAGCAGCCTGCTAGCGGGGGGGCGAGAGACCCAGTACTTC.

There are many counts of this clone. The CDR3 DNA reads TGTGCCAGCAGTTTTAGTCGACAGGAAGCTTTCTTT. It is translated as CASSFSRQEAFF. V usage is TRBV12-3 or TRBV12-4 and J usage is TRBJ1-1; weak D call: TRBD1 (5 bases). Trimming removed 3 bases from V and 8 bases from J, with 10 bases in between. The CDR3 has 12 residues.

This chain uses TRBV28 with TRBJ2-7; D perhaps matches TRBD1 (6 bases). Germline V gene data show CDR1 as MDHEN and CDR2 as SYDVKM. There are 12 residues in the CDR3. Trimming removed 7 bases at V and 7 bases at J, with 14 bases between. CDR3 in amino acids: CASNIQGWEQYF. CDR3 nucleotides: TGTGCCAGCAACATACAGGGTTGGGAGCAGTACTTC.

This clone was counted ten times or more. The same CDR3 is also encoded by other DNA sequences in this sample. The gene calls are TRBV24-1 and TRBJ2-7, with D unclear. Germline CDR1 and CDR2: KGHDR and SFDVKD. The CDR3 has 12 amino acids. Between the trimmed V and J ends, which lost 5 bases and 0 bases, there was a span of 4 bases. CDR3 protein: CATSGDSYEQYF. In DNA form, the CDR3 reads TGTGCCACCAGTGGGGACTCCTACGAGCAGTACTTC.

The V gene is TRBV7-2, the J gene TRBJ1-4; D gene uncertain. Germline values: CDR1 SGHTA, CDR2 FQGNSA. CDR3 length: 14 amino acids. V lost 1 base and J 7 bases, leaving 10 bases between the germline ends. The CDR3 coding sequence is TGTGCCAGCAGCTTAGATCATGTCGGTGAAAAACTGTTTTTT. As protein: CASSLDHVGEKLFF.

This clone has at least ten counts. A much larger clonotype is one base distant, so this may be a read error. Other DNA variants within this sample encode the same CDR3. The chain employs TRBV11-2 and TRBJ1-5; 8 nucleotides align to TRBD1. The germline V gene has CDR1 SGHAT and CDR2 FQNNGV. V shed 5 bases and J 6 bases; nucleotides not matched to a gene: 21. CDR3 length equals 19 residues. DNA for the CDR3: TGTGCCAGCAGCCCCCTTGGTGGGGGTGGACAGGGCCGCCGTCAGCCCCAGCATTTT. Translated: CASSPLGGGGQGRRQPQHF.

In this sample, this clone turned up many times. V usage is TRBV5-1 and J usage is TRBJ2-5; TRBD2 agrees at 10 bases. In germline, CDR1 is SGHRS, CDR2 YFSETQ. The J segment lost 5 bases and the V segment lost 0 bases, leaving 7 bases of the junction unmatched. The CDR3 has 16 residues. The CDR3 region is CASSLGASGSAETQYF. The CDR3 DNA reads as TGCGCCAGCAGCTTGGGTGCTAGCGGGAGCGCGGAGACCCAGTACTTC.

The table lists this clone with many counts. This chain links TRBV20-1 with TRBJ2-7, with TRBD1 matching 10 bases. With 6 bases clipped from V and 1 base from J, the junction kept 3 bases outside the gene matches. CDR1 is DFQATT, CDR2 SNEGSKA, per germline (reference sequence). This CDR3 spans 13 amino acids. The CDR3 sequence: CSARGQGSYEQYF. In nucleotides, the CDR3 is TGCAGTGCCAGGGGACAGGGGTCCTACGAGCAGTACTTC.

This clone was seen just once. Possible read error: a much larger clone is one base away. The same CDR3 also results from other DNA sequences found in this sample. The chain is built from TRBV3-1 and TRBJ2-5; the D is unclear. Germline V CDR1 and CDR2: LGHDT, YNNKEL (reference sequence). The CDR3 covers 14 residues. CDR3 sequence reads: CASSQDPRAETQYF. In nucleotides, the CDR3 is TGTGCCAGCAGCCAAGACCCCCGCGCGGAGACTCAGTACTTC.

This clone was seen at least ten times. The CDR3 DNA is TGTGCCAGCAGCTTAGCCCTTTCCATCGTGAACACTGAAGCTTTCTTT. Amino acids: CASSLALSIVNTEAFF. V is TRBV7-2 and J is TRBJ1-1; D call uncertain. The germline V gene encodes CDR1 SGHTA and CDR2 FQGNSA. This CDR3 is 16 amino acids long. V was trimmed by 0 bases and J by 0 bases, leaving 11 bases between them.

This clone was seen at least ten times. This chain joins TRBV2 and TRBJ2-7, with 10 bases that match TRBD1. The J segment lost 4 bases and the V segment lost 4 bases, leaving 1 base of the junction unmatched. This CDR3 region has 13 residues. Germline loops: CDR1 SNHLY, CDR2 FYNNEI. The chain's CDR3 is CASSGDRGYEQYF. The CDR3 DNA follows: TGTGCCAGCAGTGGGGACAGGGGATACGAGCAGTACTTC.

This clone was picked up many times. A read error may be the cause here, since a much bigger clone is one base away. This CDR3 is also generated by other DNA sequences in the sample. V and J are TRBV10-3 and TRBJ1-6; perhaps TRBD1 as D (6 bases). V was shortened by 10 bases and J by 10 bases, with 17 bases between the two germline ends. The CDR3 length is 13 residues. CDR1 ENHRY and CDR2 SYGVKD come from the germline V gene. The CDR3: CATQREGGSPLHF. CDR3 coding DNA: TGTGCCACACAACGGGAGGGGGGATCACCCCTCCACTTT.

About this clone itself: A much larger clone lies one base from this, so it may be a read error. The rearrangement joins TRBV3-1 to TRBJ1-1, with TRBD1 as a possible D gene (5 bases). Germline CDR1 reads LGHDT; CDR2 reads YNNKEL (reference sequence). The V and J ends lost 3 bases and 1 base respectively, with 9 bases between them. This CDR3 contains 14 residues. CDR3 loop: CASSQAGGNTEAFF. As DNA, the CDR3 is TGTGCCAGCAGCCAGGCGGGGGGGAACACTGAAGCTTTCTTT.

The table lists this clone with many counts. This CDR3 is CASSYATGGPNEKLFF. CDR3 in DNA: TGTGCCAGCAGCTATGCCACGGGGGGGCCTAATGAAAAACTGTTTTTT. The rearrangement links TRBV13 to TRBJ1-4; tentatively, D is TRBD1 (6 bases). The ends were cut back, 4 bases at V and 3 bases at J, with 15 bases in the middle. This CDR3 has 16 amino acids. Germline CDR1 PRHDT, CDR2 FYEKMQ (reference sequence).

The chain carries TRBV10-3 and TRBJ2-5, with 8 nucleotides matching TRBD2. Germline-derived CDR1 and CDR2 are ENHRY and SYGVKD. After removal of 3 bases from V and 2 bases from J, the junction contained 2 bases not matched to a gene. CDR3 length equals 14 residues. In nucleotides, the CDR3 is TGTGCCATCAGTGATGGGACTAGTCAAGAGACCCAGTACTTC. As protein: CAISDGTSQETQYF.

The table lists this clone with many counts. The chain is built from TRBV19 and TRBJ2-2, with 8 nucleotides matching TRBD2. This CDR3 is 14 amino acids long. V shed 6 bases, J shed 6 bases, and the junction held 6 bases outside the gene matches. Germline CDR1 is LNHDA and CDR2 is SQIVND (reference sequence). The CDR3 loop is CASRAGGGAGELFF. DNA of the CDR3: TGTGCCAGTAGGGCGGGAGGCGGGGCCGGGGAGCTGTTTTTT.

This clone counts as medium-sized (0.01 to 0.1%). The chain links TRBV24-1 to TRBJ2-1; maybe TRBD1 (6 bases). This CDR3 is 15 amino acids long. In germline, CDR1 is KGHDR, CDR2 SFDVKD. The V and J ends lost 4 bases and 3 bases respectively, with 12 bases between them. The CDR3 DNA is TGTGCCACCAGTGACCAGGGGTTTGACTACAATGAGCAGTTCTTC. It specifies CATSDQGFDYNEQFF.